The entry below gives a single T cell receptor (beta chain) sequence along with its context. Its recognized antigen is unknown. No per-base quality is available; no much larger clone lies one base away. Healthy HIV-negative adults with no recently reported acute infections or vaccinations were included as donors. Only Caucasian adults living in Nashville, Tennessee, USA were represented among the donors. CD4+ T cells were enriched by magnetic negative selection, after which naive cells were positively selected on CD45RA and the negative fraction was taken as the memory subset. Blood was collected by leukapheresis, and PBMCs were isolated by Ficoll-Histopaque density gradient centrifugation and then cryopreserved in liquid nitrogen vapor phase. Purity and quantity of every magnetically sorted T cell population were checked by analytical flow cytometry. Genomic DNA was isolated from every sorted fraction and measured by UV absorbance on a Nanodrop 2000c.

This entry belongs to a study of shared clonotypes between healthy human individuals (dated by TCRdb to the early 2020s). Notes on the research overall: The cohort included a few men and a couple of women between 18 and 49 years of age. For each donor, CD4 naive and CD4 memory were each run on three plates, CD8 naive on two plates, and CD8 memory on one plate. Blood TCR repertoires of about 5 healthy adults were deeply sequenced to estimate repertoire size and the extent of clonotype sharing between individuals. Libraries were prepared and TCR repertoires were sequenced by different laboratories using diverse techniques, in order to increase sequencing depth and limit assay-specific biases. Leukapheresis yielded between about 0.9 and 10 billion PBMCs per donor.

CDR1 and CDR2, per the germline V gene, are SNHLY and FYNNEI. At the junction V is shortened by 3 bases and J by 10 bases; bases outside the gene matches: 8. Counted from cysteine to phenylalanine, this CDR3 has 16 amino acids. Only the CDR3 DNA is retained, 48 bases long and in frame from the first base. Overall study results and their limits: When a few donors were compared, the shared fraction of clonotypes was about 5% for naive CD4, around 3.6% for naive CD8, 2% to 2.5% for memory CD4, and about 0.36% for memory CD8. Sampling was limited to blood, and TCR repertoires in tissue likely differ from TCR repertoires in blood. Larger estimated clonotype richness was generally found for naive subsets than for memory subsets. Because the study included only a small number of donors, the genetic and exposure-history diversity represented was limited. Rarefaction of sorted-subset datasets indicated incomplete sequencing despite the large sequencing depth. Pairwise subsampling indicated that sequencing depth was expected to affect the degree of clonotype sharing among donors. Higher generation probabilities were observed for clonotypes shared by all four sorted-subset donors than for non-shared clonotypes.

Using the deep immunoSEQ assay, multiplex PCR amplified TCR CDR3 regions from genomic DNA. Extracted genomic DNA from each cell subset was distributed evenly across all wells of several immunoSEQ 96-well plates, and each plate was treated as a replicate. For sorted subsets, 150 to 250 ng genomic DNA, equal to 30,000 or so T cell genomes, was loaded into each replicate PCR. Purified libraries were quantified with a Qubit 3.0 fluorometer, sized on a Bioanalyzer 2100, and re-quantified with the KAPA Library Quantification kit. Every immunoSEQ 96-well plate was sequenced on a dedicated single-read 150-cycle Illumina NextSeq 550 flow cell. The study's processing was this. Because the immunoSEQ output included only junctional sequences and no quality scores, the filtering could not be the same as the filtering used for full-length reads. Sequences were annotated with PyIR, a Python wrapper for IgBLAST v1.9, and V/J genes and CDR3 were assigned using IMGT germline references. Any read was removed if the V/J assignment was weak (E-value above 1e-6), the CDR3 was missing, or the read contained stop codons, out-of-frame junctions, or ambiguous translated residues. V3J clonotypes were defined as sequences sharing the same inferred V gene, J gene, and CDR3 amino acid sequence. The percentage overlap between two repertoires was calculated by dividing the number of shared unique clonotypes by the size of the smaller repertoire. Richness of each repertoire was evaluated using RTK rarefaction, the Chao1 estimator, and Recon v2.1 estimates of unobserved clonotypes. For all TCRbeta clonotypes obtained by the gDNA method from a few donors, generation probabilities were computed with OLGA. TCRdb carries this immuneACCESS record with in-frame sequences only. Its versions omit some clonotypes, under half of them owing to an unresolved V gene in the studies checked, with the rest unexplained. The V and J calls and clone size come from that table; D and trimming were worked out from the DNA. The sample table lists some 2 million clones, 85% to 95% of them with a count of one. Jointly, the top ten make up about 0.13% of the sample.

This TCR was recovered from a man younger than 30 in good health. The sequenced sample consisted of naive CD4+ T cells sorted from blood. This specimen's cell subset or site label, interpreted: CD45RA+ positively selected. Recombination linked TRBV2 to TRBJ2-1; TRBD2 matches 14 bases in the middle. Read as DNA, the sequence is TGTGCCAGCAGTGAGCGGGGACTAGCGGGAGTGGACGAGCAGTTCTTC. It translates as CASSERGLAGVDEQFF. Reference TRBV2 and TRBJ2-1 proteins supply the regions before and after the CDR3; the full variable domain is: EPEVTQTPSHQVTQMGQEVILRCVPISNHLYFYWYRQILGQKVEFLVSFYNNEISEKSEIFDDQFSVERPDGSNFTLKIRSTKLEDSAMYFCASSERGLAGVDEQFFGPGTRLTVL.